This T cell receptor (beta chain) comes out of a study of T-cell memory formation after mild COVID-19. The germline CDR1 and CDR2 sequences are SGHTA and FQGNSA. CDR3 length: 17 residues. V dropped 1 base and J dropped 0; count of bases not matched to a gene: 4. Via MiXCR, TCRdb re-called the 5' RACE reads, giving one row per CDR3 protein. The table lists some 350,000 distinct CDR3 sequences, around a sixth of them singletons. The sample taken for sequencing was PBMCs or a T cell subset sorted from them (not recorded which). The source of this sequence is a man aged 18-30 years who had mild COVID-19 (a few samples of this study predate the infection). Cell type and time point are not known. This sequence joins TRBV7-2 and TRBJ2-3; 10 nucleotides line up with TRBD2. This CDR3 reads CASSLVAGGPSTDTQYF. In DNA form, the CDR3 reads TGTGCCAGCAGCTTAGTAGCGGGGGGACCTAGCACAGATACGCAGTATTTT.